The entry below gives a single TCR beta chain sequence along with its context. Only in-frame clones appear in the TCRdb table, and some are missing; sequencing was by immunoSEQ multiplex PCR. The sample lists 1,200 to 1,500 clones, approximately 48% occurring once. These data originate in a study of CD8 T cells in acute hepatitis C reinfection. General study findings and limits: All groups preferentially used TRBV04 and TRBV06, which was not due to overrepresentation in the naive pool.

Germline CDR1 is SGHVS and CDR2 is FQNEAQ. The CDR3 sequence is 18 residues long. J lost 2 bases, V lost 4 bases, and 10 bases had no gene match. The time point denotes: acute HCV infection, within 168 days of estimated infection date. Hepatitis C virus-specific T cells were sequenced directly ex vivo without in vitro expansion. A positive HCV RNA or antibody test following a negative test within 24 weeks defined acute primary infection. Surface staining used CD3, CD8 and CD45RO, with dead cells excluded. Source: HCV NS3-1073 tetramer-sorted CD8+ T cells from PBMCs, taken during acute infection. The chain employs TRBV7-8 and TRBJ2-3; 12 bases align to TRBD2. This sequence originates from a woman aged 18 to 35 with chronic hepatitis C. The DNA for the CDR3 is TGTGCCAGCAGCTCCTATCGGACTAGCGGGGACCCCACAGATACGCAGTATTTT. Amino acids: CASSSYRTSGDPTDTQYF.